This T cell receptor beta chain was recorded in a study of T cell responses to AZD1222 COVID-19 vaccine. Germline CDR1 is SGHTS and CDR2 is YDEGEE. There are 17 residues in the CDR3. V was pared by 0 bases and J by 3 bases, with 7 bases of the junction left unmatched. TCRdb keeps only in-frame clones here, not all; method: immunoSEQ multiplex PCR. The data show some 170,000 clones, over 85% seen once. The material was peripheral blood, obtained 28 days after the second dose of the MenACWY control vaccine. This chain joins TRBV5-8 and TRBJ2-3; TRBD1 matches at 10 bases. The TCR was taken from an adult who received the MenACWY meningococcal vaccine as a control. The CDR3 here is CASSLVQRTGGTDTQYF. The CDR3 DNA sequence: TGTGCCAGCAGCTTGGTTCAGAGGACAGGGGGAACAGATACGCAGTATTTT.